The clone carrying this T cell receptor beta chain was seen a single time. Its specificity is unknown. The sample comes from a study of monozygotic twins with cystic fibrosis. Study-level results: V usage most resembled the co-twin in 13 of 16 pairs.

Method: immunoSEQ multiplex PCR; TCRdb's copy keeps in-frame clones and lacks some. The sample holds over 15,000 clones, 97% seen once. CDR1 is SGHTS and CDR2 is YDEGEE in the germline V gene. This CDR3 contains 12 residues. Trimming pared 5 bases from V and 4 bases from J, leaving 9 bases between. The chain uses TRBV5-8 and TRBJ1-2; weak D call: TRBD1 (5 bases). Specimen: blood. The clonotype originates from a woman aged 25 to 39 with cystic fibrosis. CDR3 nucleotides: TGTGCCAGCAGATGGGACCTCTATGGCTACACCTTC. This sequence encodes CASRWDLYGYTF.